This T cell receptor (beta chain) originates from a study of Ad26.COV2.S vaccination and SARS-CoV-2 variants. General study points: Vaccinees reportedly had broad spike-specific CD8+ and CD4+ T cell responses.

Sample treatment: roughly 18 received Ad26.COV2.S at low or high dose, single or two shots; roughly five received placebo; per-sample allocation not given. After the first vaccine or placebo injection, samples were drawn on day 63. With respect to this clone: Its antigen is currently unknown.

This CDR3 comprises 13 residues. The V segment lost 11 bases and the J segment 3 bases; nucleotides outside the gene matches: 8. Germline CDR1 reads MDHEN; CDR2 reads SYDVKM. Sequencing was performed with immunoSEQ multiplex PCR; in TCRdb, only in-frame clones are kept and a portion is missing. The table lists around 450,000 clones, 85% to 90% of them singletons. The sequence came from a person aged 18-60 years who received the Ad26.COV2.S COVID-19 vaccine or a placebo. The chain couples TRBV28 to TRBJ1-1, with TRBD1 matching over 8 bases. Here the sequenced sample was peripheral blood, taken in a trial of Ad26.COV2.S vaccine versus placebo. The DNA of the CDR3 is TGTGCCGCCAGAGGACAGGGCTACACTGAAGCTTTCTTT. Encoded protein: CAARGQGYTEAFF.